A single sample gave rise to the 27 T cell receptor beta chains below, sequenced in a study of blood T cell repertoires in COVID-19. Method: immunoSEQ multiplex PCR; TCRdb's copy keeps in-frame clones and lacks some. In the table there are about 300,000 clones, nearly 90% of which are singletons. Sequencing used PBMCs or T cells enriched from blood (not recorded which). The receptors were gathered from a woman under 30 with acute COVID-19.

The J gene is TRBJ1-1, the V gene TRBV28, with no clear D. Germline V gene data show CDR1 as MDHEN and CDR2 as SYDVKM. The CDR3 has 14 amino acids. V was cut by 5 bases and J by 1 base, with 11 bases left in between. Here the CDR3 reads CASSPDLGNTEAFF. The CDR3, as DNA: TGTGCCAGCAGTCCAGACCTAGGGAACACTGAAGCTTTCTTT.

This chain links TRBV11-3 with TRBJ2-2; D is unclear. V lost 4 bases to trimming and J lost 0 bases, with 12 bases between them. CDR1 is SGHNT and CDR2 is YENEEA in the germline V gene. This CDR3 spans 16 amino acids. This chain's CDR3 is CASSSRGVSNTGELFF. CDR3 in DNA: TGTGCCAGCAGCTCAAGAGGTGTTTCGAACACCGGGGAGCTGTTTTTT. The entire variable domain, with the rest obtained from reference TRBV11-3 and TRBJ2-2, is as follows: EAGVVQSPRYKIIEKKQPVAFWCNPISGHNTLYWYLQNLGQGPELLIRYENEEAVDDSQLPKDRFSAERLKGVDSTLKIQPAELGDSAVYLCASSSRGVSNTGELFFGEGSRLTVL.

The chain has TRBV28 and TRBJ2-4, with TRBD1 matching over 7 bases. Germline CDR1 MDHEN, CDR2 SYDVKM. V lost 6 bases to trimming and J lost 4 bases; unmatched junction nucleotides: 3. The length of the CDR3 is 13 residues. CDR3 bases: TGTGCCAGCAGCGGGACAGCGAAAAACATTCAGTACTTC. The encoded protein is CASSGTAKNIQYF.

The J gene is TRBJ1-2, the V gene TRBV28, with 9 bases that match TRBD1. The CDR3 has 18 amino acids. Unmatched junction bases numbered 13, after V lost 2 bases and J lost 3 bases. Germline-derived CDR1 and CDR2 are MDHEN and SYDVKM. In DNA form, the CDR3 reads TGTGCCAGCAGTTTAATCCGGGACAGGGCGCGGGAGGACTATGGCTACACCTTC. Translated, it gives CASSLIRDRAREDYGYTF.

J is TRBJ1-2 and V is TRBV5-1; 7 bases align to TRBD1. J was trimmed by 3 bases and V by 2 bases; bases with no gene match: 7. This CDR3 comprises 15 residues. CDR1 SGHRS and CDR2 YFSETQ come from the germline V gene. The CDR3: CASSFSRGADYGYTF. In DNA, the CDR3 is TGCGCCAGCAGCTTTAGCAGGGGGGCAGACTATGGCTACACCTTC.

The chain joins TRBV3-1 (or the pseudogene TRBV3-2) to TRBJ1-1; 7 bases map to TRBD1. J lost 1 base, V lost 7 bases, and 9 bases had no gene match. CDR3 size: 15 residues. Germline V gene data show CDR1 as LGHDT and CDR2 as YNNKEL (reference sequence). CDR3 residues: CASTLGGAGNTEAFF. The CDR3 coding sequence is TGTGCCAGCACCCTAGGGGGCGCAGGGAACACTGAAGCTTTCTTT.

This sequence joins TRBV28 and TRBJ1-4; D may be TRBD1 (5 bases). The CDR3 consists of 12 residues. Looked up from germline, CDR1 is MDHEN and CDR2 is SYDVKM. With 8 bases removed from V and 11 bases from J, the gap between germline ends came to 15 bases. The CDR3 here is CASGPMTAKLFF. CDR3 in DNA: TGTGCCAGCGGACCTATGACAGCGAAACTGTTTTTT.

The chain recombines TRBV28 with TRBJ2-7, with 8 nucleotides matching TRBD1. Germline CDR1 and CDR2: MDHEN and SYDVKM. This CDR3 has 16 amino acids. V trimming: 5 bases; J trimming: 3 bases; junction bases outside the gene matches: 12. DNA of the CDR3: TGTGCCAGCAGTGTGACCGGACAGGGTGGTTTCTACGAGCAGTACTTC. It specifies CASSVTGQGGFYEQYF.

The V call is TRBV7-9, the J call TRBJ1-2, with 7 bases identical to TRBD1. The V and J ends lost 0 bases and 5 bases, in that order; junction bases with no gene match: 3. Germline V CDR1 and CDR2: SEHNR, FQNEAQ (reference sequence). The CDR3 extends over 14 amino acids. In nucleotides, the CDR3 is TGTGCCAGCAGCTTAGCGAAGACAGGGTATGGCTACACCTTC. It codes for CASSLAKTGYGYTF.

V and J are TRBV27 and TRBJ2-7; tentatively, D is TRBD2 (7 bases). Germline V lookup: CDR1 MNHEY, CDR2 SMNVEV (reference sequence). With 6 bases removed from V and 5 bases from J, the gap between germline ends came to 17 bases. The CDR3 is 14 amino acids. As DNA, the CDR3 is TGTGCCAGCAGCCCTGGGGGGGGGCCCAACGAGCAGTACTTC. Translating it yields CASSPGGGPNEQYF.

The gene calls are TRBV7-9 and TRBJ1-2; no definite D call. V was trimmed by 5 bases and J by 2 bases, leaving 15 bases between them. Germline V gene lookup returns CDR1 SEHNR and CDR2 FQNEAQ (reference sequence). This CDR3 is built from 15 residues. DNA for the CDR3: TGTGCCAGCAGCCAGCATACCGGAGCCAACTATGGCTACACCTTC. Protein sequence: CASSQHTGANYGYTF. Combining the CDR3 with reference TRBV7-9 and TRBJ1-2 gives the whole variable domain DTGVSQNPRHKITKRGQNVTFRCDPISEHNRLYWYRQTLGQGPEFLTYFQNEAQLEKSRLLSDRFSAERPKGSFSTLEIQRTEQGDSAMYLCASSQHTGANYGYTFGSGTRLTVV.

The J gene is TRBJ1-5, the V gene TRBV2, with D tentatively TRBD1 (5 bases). Trimming removed 3 bases from V and 6 bases from J, with 12 bases in between. The CDR3 covers 14 residues. CDR1 SNHLY and CDR2 FYNNEI come from the germline V gene. CDR3 sequence (DNA): TGTGCCAGCAGTGAGGTTAGGGGAAGTCAGCCCCAGCATTTT. It yields the protein CASSEVRGSQPQHF.

The rearrangement links TRBV11-2 to TRBJ1-1, with TRBD1 identical over 7 bases. The junction had 10 bases not matched to a gene; V was cut back by 4 bases and J by 2 bases. Germline V CDR1 and CDR2: SGHAT, FQNNGV. The CDR3 extends over 16 amino acids. The CDR3 nucleotides read TGTGCCAGCAGCTACCAGGGGGTACGGCGAAACACTGAAGCTTTCTTT. Amino acid sequence: CASSYQGVRRNTEAFF.

The rearrangement joins TRBV19 to TRBJ1-2; D unresolved. Germline V gene data show CDR1 as LNHDA and CDR2 as SQIVND (reference sequence). CDR3 length equals 14 residues. The V and J ends lost 3 bases and 4 bases respectively, with 12 bases between them. CDR3 in amino acids: CASSIRREGYGYTF. The DNA for the CDR3 is TGTGCCAGTAGTATTAGGAGGGAGGGCTATGGCTACACCTTC.

The V call is TRBV4-2, the J call TRBJ2-3, with 11 nucleotides matching TRBD2. Germline CDR1 reads LGHNA; CDR2 reads YNFKEQ. Losses at the gene ends were 3 bases for V and 2 bases for J; bases not matched to a gene: 4. CDR3 size: 16 residues. The CDR3 loop is CASSQELAGATDTQYF. CDR3 bases: TGTGCCAGCAGCCAGGAACTAGCGGGAGCCACAGATACGCAGTATTTT.

The rearrangement uses TRBV28 and TRBJ2-3; 10 bases are a match to TRBD2. Germline V CDR1 and CDR2: MDHEN, SYDVKM. V trimming: 7 bases; J trimming: 6 bases; junction bases outside the gene matches: 10. The CDR3 totals 15 residues. The chain's CDR3 is CASNSLAGAQDTQYF. DNA for the CDR3: TGTGCCAGCAATAGTCTAGCGGGAGCGCAGGATACGCAGTATTTT.

This rearrangement joins TRBV6-6 to TRBJ1-5; 10 nucleotides match TRBD1. Germline values: CDR1 MNHNY, CDR2 SVGAGI (reference sequence). The CDR3 consists of 15 residues. V gave up 0 bases and J gave up 7 bases; unmatched junction bases: 3. CDR3 loop: CASSYSTGGRQPQHF. Written as DNA, the CDR3 is TGTGCCAGCAGTTACTCGACAGGGGGCAGGCAGCCCCAGCATTTT.

This sequence joins TRBV11-3 and TRBJ2-1; 7 bases fit TRBD2. The CDR3 spans 17 residues. With V trimmed by 0 bases and J by 0 bases, 5 bases remained unmatched. Germline V gene sequence: CDR1 SGHNT, CDR2 YENEEA. CDR3 sequence: CASSLDLASGSYNEQFF. The CDR3 region has the DNA TGTGCCAGCAGCTTAGATTTGGCTAGCGGCTCCTACAATGAGCAGTTCTTC.

V usage is TRBV10-3 and J usage is TRBJ2-2, with 8 bases identical to TRBD1. Germline lookup yields CDR1 ENHRY and CDR2 SYGVKD. The CDR3 is 16 residues long. The junction had 3 bases not matched to a gene; V was cut back by 0 bases and J by 3 bases. The DNA of the CDR3 is TGTGCCATCAGTGAGTCTCAGACAGGGGACACCGGGGAGCTGTTTTTT. Translated: CAISESQTGDTGELFF.

This chain links TRBV19 with TRBJ1-1, with unresolved D. V was clipped by 5 bases and J by 8 bases, with 15 bases between them. This CDR3 is built from 13 residues. Germline lookup yields CDR1 LNHDA and CDR2 SQIVND (reference sequence). CDR3 sequence reads: CASSSGEVTEAFF. In DNA, the CDR3 is TGTGCCAGTAGTTCCGGGGAGGTCACCGAAGCTTTCTTT. Drawing the rest from reference TRBV19 and TRBJ1-1, the complete variable domain is DGGITQSPKYLFRKEGQNVTLSCEQNLNHDAMYWYRQDPGQGLRLIYYSQIVNDFQKGDIAEGYSVSREKKESFPLTVTSAQKNPTAFYLCASSSGEVTEAFFGQGTRLTVV.

This chain connects TRBV19 to TRBJ2-3; TRBD2 agrees at 11 bases. Germline assignment: CDR1 LNHDA and CDR2 SQIVND (reference sequence). The CDR3 has 17 residues. Trimming removed 5 bases from V and 0 bases from J; junction bases left unmatched: 7. CDR3: CASSSRLAGLSTDTQYF. Here the CDR3 DNA reads TGTGCCAGTAGTTCCAGACTAGCGGGGCTAAGCACAGATACGCAGTATTTT.

V usage is TRBV10-1 and J usage is TRBJ2-5; 9 bases align to TRBD2. Trimming at V came to 0 bases and at J to 1 base, leaving 0 bases not matched to a gene. Germline lookup yields CDR1 WNHNN and CDR2 SYGVQD (reference sequence). This CDR3 is 15 amino acids long. The CDR3 loop reads CASSESTSGQETQYF. The CDR3 DNA sequence: TGCGCCAGCAGTGAGTCGACTAGCGGCCAAGAGACCCAGTACTTC.

The chain combines TRBV4-1 with TRBJ2-2; D is unresolved. Germline V CDR1 and CDR2: MGHRA, YSYEKL. This CDR3 has 15 residues. CDR3 residues: CAAPAVQSGTGELFF. The CDR3 bases are TGCGCAGCTCCTGCCGTCCAATCGGGCACCGGGGAGCTGTTTTTT.

Points on this clone: Within the sample, other DNA sequences also encode this same CDR3. The chain combines TRBV28 with TRBJ2-7; D call uncertain. CDR3 length: 12 amino acids. Between the trimmed V and J ends, which lost 2 bases and 4 bases, there was a span of 6 bases. Germline assignment: CDR1 MDHEN and CDR2 SYDVKM. Written as DNA, the CDR3 is TGTGCCAGCAGTTTACGGTCTTACGAGCAGTACTTC. This sequence encodes CASSLRSYEQYF.

J is TRBJ2-2 and V is TRBV13, with D perhaps TRBD2 (5 bases). Germline-derived CDR1 and CDR2 are PRHDT and FYEKMQ (reference sequence). The CDR3 has 15 amino acids. V lost 4 bases, J lost 6 bases, and 15 bases lay in between. The CDR3 region has the DNA TGTGCCAGCAGCTGGGGAGCTTCGGGCGCCGGGGAGCTGTTTTTT. Amino acids: CASSWGASGAGELFF.

The chain is built from TRBV12-5 and TRBJ1-2; TRBD1 aligns across 8 bases. Germline assignment: CDR1 LGHNT and CDR2 FRNRAP. J lost 4 bases, V lost 0 bases, and 10 bases had no gene match. CDR3 length: 17 amino acids. This CDR3 reads CASGLVRETGDVYGYTF. CDR3 DNA sequence: TGTGCTAGTGGTTTGGTACGTGAGACAGGGGACGTCTATGGCTACACCTTC.

This clone has just one count. The chain links TRBV3-1 (or the pseudogene TRBV3-2) to TRBJ1-2; the match to TRBD1 covers 8 bases. Germline V gene lookup returns CDR1 LGHDT and CDR2 YNNKEL (reference sequence). V lost 1 base to trimming and J lost 8 bases; unmatched junction nucleotides: 6. The CDR3 is 14 residues long. CDR3 region: CASSQVETGGGYTF. As DNA, the CDR3 is TGTGCCAGCAGCCAAGTAGAAACAGGGGGAGGCTACACCTTC.